A few counts support the clone carrying this T cell receptor beta chain. These data belong to a study of T-cell reconstitution after alpha-beta-depleted transplantation in children. Unique molecular identifiers were built into the TCRbeta library. TCRdb called the PCR reads again in MiXCR, with one record for every CDR3 protein. The top ten clones hold 1.1% of a sample with around 600,000 distinct CDR3 sequences, 16% of them seen once. Trimming removed 0 bases from V and 2 bases from J, with 8 bases in between. Germline V gene sequence: CDR1 MNHEY, CDR2 SVGAGI. The CDR3 length is 15 residues. V gene TRBV6-5 combines with J gene TRBJ2-1; D remains unclear. The starting material was PBMCs from the stem cell graft donor, obtained from the stem cell graft. The TCR sequence derives from a human donor who donated a stem cell graft to a child with acute myeloid leukemia. The CDR3 bases are TGTGCCAGCAGTTACTCGGCGGAAGCCTACAATGAGCAGTTCTTC. Translating gives CASSYSAEAYNEQFF.